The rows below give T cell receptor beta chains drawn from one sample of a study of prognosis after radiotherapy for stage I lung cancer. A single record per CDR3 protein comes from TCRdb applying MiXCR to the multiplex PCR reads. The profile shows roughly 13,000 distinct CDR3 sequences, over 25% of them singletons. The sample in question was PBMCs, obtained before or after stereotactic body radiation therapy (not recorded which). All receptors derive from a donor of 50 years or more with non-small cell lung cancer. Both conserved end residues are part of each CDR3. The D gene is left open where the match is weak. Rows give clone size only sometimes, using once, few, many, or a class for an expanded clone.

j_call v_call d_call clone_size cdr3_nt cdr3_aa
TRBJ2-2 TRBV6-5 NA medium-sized TGTGCCAGCAGTTACGCCCTCACCGGGGAGCTGTTTTTT CASSYALTGELFF
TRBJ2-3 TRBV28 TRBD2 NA TGTGCCAGCGCTGCGGGAGACCATAGCACAGATGCGCAGTATTTT CASAAGDHSTDAQYF
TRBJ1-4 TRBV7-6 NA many TGTGCCAGCAGCCCTACAGGGAATGAAAAACTGTTTTTT CASSPTGNEKLFF
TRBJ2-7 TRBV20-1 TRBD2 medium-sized TGCAGTGCTAGAGCGGGGGTGCGGGAGATGTCCGAGCAGTACTTC CSARAGVREMSEQYF
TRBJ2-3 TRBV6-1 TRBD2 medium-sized TGTGCCAGCAGTGATAGGCTAGCGGCTACAGATACGCAGTATTTT CASSDRLAATDTQYF
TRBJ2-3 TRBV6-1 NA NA TGTGCCAACAGAAGGGTGAGAGCCGGGTCCCGAGATACGCAGTATTTT CANRRVRAGSRDTQYF
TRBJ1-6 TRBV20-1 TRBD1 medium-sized TGCAGTGCCCAGGGGGCTTGGGATTCACCCCTCCACTTT CSAQGAWDSPLHF
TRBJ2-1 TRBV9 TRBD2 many TGTGCCAGCAGCCCGGGGGGGATGGAGCAGTTCTTC CASSPGGMEQFF
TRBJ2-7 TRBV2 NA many TGTGCCAGTGTCCAGGGGACCCTTAGGGAGCAGTACTTC CASVQGTLREQYF
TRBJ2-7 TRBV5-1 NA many TGCGCCAGCAGCTTGGTTCTGGGCTACGAGCAGTACTTC CASSLVLGYEQYF
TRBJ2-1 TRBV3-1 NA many TGTGCCAGCAGCCGAACCAACCGAAAAAGGCGGAATGAGCAGTTCTTC CASSRTNRKRRNEQFF
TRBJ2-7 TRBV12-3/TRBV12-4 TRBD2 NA TGTGTCAGCAGTTTGAGCGGGAGGGCCCTGCTCGAGCAGTACTTC CVSSLSGRALLEQYF
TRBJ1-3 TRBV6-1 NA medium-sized TGTGCCAGCAGTGCGACTTGGGGAGGAAACACCATATATTTT CASSATWGGNTIYF
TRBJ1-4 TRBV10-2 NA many TGCGCCAGCAGTGACCCCGTTCTACCTAATGAAAAACTGTTTTTT CASSDPVLPNEKLFF
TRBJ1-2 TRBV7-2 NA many TGTGCCACCGGGCAGGGTACAGGCTATGGCTACACCTTC CATGQGTGYGYTF
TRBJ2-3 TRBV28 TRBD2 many TGTGCCAGCAGTTGGCGCCGCGGGAGTGTTGGAGATACGCAGTATTTT CASSWRRGSVGDTQYF
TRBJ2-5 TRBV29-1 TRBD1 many TGCAGCGTCCGGACAGGGGCTATTCAAGAGACCCAGTACTTC CSVRTGAIQETQYF
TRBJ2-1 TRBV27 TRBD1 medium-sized TGTGCCAGCGCAGGACAGGGGGGATACAATGAGCAGTTCTTC CASAGQGGYNEQFF
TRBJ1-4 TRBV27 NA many TGTGCCTCAAGGTACGGGACACGGAATGAAAAACTGTTTTTT CASRYGTRNEKLFF
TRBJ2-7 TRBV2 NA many TGTGCCAGCAGTGAACCTTGGGGCTTGGCCTTAGATTACGAGCAGTACTTC CASSEPWGLALDYEQYF
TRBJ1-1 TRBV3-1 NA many TGTGCCAGCAGCCCCCCACGGGGGGCGAACACTGAAGCTTTCTTT CASSPPRGANTEAFF